The clone carrying this T cell receptor beta chain was recorded once. These data belong to a study of blood T cell repertoires in COVID-19. Assay used: immunoSEQ multiplex PCR; TCRdb lists only in-frame clones, some missing. The profile shows about 79,000 clones, about 89% of them singletons. This sequence was found in an older man with active or convalescent COVID-19. Sequenced input: peripheral blood.

CDR3 sequence (DNA): TGTGCCAGCAGTCCGGCGGTAACCCGTGAGAACACCTTC. Translating it yields CASSPAVTRENTF. The chain links TRBV6-5 to TRBJ1-2, with D unresolved. The CDR3 is 13 amino acids. Per germline, CDR1 MNHEY and CDR2 SVGAGI. V lost 5 bases and J 12 bases, leaving 19 bases between the germline ends.